The source of this T cell receptor beta chain is a study of shared clonotypes between healthy human individuals. With 11 bases clipped from V and 1 base from J, the junction kept 11 bases outside the gene matches. This CDR3 has 16 residues. Germline-derived CDR1 and CDR2 are SEHNR and FQNEAQ (reference sequence). A remark on this clone: Antigen unknown.

Each cell subset's genomic DNA was divided evenly among several immunoSEQ plates. Clones were sequenced by immunoSEQ multiplex PCR, and TCRdb holds only the in-frame ones, with some missing. The table lists approximately 2.5 million clones, 93% of them singletons, with about 0.34% in the top ten. Study outcomes and limitations: Naive subsets generally exceeded memory subsets in estimated richness.

The receptor comes from a man younger than 35 in good health. Some clones in this sample may be carry-over from other donors' samples. The rearrangement links TRBV7-9 to TRBJ1-1; 12 nucleotides align to TRBD1. The sequenced sample consisted of naive CD4+ T cells from PBMCs. Subset given: CD45RA+ positively selected. CDR3 in DNA: TGTGCCCGACCCCGGGACAGGGGGCTTTCGAACACTGAAGCTTTCTTT. Residues: CARPRDRGLSNTEAFF.